This T cell receptor (beta chain) was captured by sequencing in a study of molecular identifiers for immune sequencing clone quantification. TCRdb re-derived calls from the PCR reads in MiXCR, one entry per CDR3 protein. The profile shows 600,000 to 650,000 distinct CDR3 sequences, 15% to 20% of them singletons. The CDR3 sequence is 14 residues long. V shed 5 bases, J shed 8 bases, and the junction held 9 bases outside the gene matches. The chain links TRBV12-3 or TRBV12-4 to TRBJ2-1; the match to TRBD1 covers 7 bases. The origin of this receptor is a human donor in good health. Some libraries in this study had Jurkat cell RNA spiked in. The sample was naive CD8+ T cells from blood, with Jurkat cell RNA spiked in. Documented subset: FACS-sorted CD8+CD4-CCR7+CD45RA+ naive T cells. The CDR3: CASSPRQGLDEQFF. The CDR3 nucleotides read TGTGCCAGCAGTCCCAGACAGGGTCTCGATGAGCAGTTCTTC.